The 9 T cell receptor beta chains given below trace back to one sample, sequenced in a study of blood T cell repertoires in COVID-19. Sequenced by immunoSEQ multiplex PCR; TCRdb stores in-frame clones only, minus some. This table holds 140,000 or so clones, 87% found once. Specimen: peripheral blood. Receptors originate from a man aged 50 or older who had recovered from COVID-19.

The V gene is TRBV4-1, the J gene TRBJ1-4, with D tentatively TRBD1 (5 bases). The V gene lost 1 base and the J gene lost 3 bases, with 15 bases spanning the gap. Germline CDR1 reads MGHRA; CDR2 reads YSYEKL. The CDR3 loop spans 17 amino acids. The CDR3 loop is CASSQGTRPSANEKLFF. The CDR3 DNA reads as TGCGCCAGCAGCCAAGGGACAAGGCCCAGCGCTAATGAAAAACTGTTTTTT.

This clone is a singleton in its sample. The chain couples TRBV6-2 or TRBV6-3 to TRBJ2-5; 10 bases are shared with TRBD2. This CDR3 spans 17 amino acids. Germline CDR1 reads MNHEY; CDR2 reads SVGEGT. Trimming removed 0 bases from V and 5 bases from J; junction bases left unmatched: 9. CDR3 in amino acids: CASSYSSLAGAWETQYF. The CDR3 DNA reads TGTGCCAGCAGTTACTCGTCCCTAGCGGGGGCATGGGAGACCCAGTACTTC.

The genes are TRBV4-1 and TRBJ1-5; D may be TRBD1 (6 bases). With 1 base removed from V and 2 bases from J, the gap between germline ends came to 15 bases. There are 17 residues in the CDR3. Germline assignment: CDR1 MGHRA and CDR2 YSYEKL. The CDR3 region is CASSQVRGRDGNQPQHF. CDR3 coding DNA: TGCGCCAGCAGCCAAGTCAGGGGTCGGGATGGCAATCAGCCCCAGCATTTT.

V and J are TRBV5-4 and TRBJ2-3; 7 bases line up with TRBD2. After removal of 4 bases from V and 6 bases from J, the junction contained 11 bases not matched to a gene. The CDR3 covers 15 residues. The V gene's germline CDR1 is SGHNT and CDR2 YYREEE (reference sequence). CDR3 nucleotides: TGTGCCAGCAGCCCTGGGGGGGGAGGTAGGGATACGCAGTATTTT. This gives the protein CASSPGGGGRDTQYF.

V usage is TRBV4-2 and J usage is TRBJ1-3; no clear D. This CDR3 region has 16 residues. V was shortened by 0 bases and J by 0 bases, with 9 bases between the two germline ends. Looked up from germline, CDR1 is LGHNA and CDR2 is YNFKEQ. CDR3: CASSQELADSGNTIYF. The CDR3 DNA is TGTGCCAGCAGCCAAGAGTTGGCGGACTCTGGAAACACCATATATTTT.

The V gene is TRBV20-1, the J gene TRBJ1-1; D is unresolved. The CDR3 runs 11 residues. Germline CDR1 is DFQATT and CDR2 is SNEGSKA (reference sequence). V gave up 4 bases and J gave up 1 base, with 4 bases separating them. This CDR3 is CSATGNTEAFF. The CDR3 nucleotides read TGCAGTGCTACCGGGAACACTGAAGCTTTCTTT.

The chain joins TRBV5-6 to TRBJ2-2, with TRBD2 matching over 9 bases. This CDR3 has 16 residues. Germline CDR1 reads SGHDT; CDR2 reads YYEEEE. V lost 2 bases, J lost 5 bases, and 7 bases stayed unmatched. The CDR3 DNA follows: TGTGCCAGCAGCTTTGTAAGCGGGGGGTGGACCGGGGAGCTGTTTTTT. Its translation: CASSFVSGGWTGELFF.

The sample holds one count of this clone. The chain combines TRBV23-1 with TRBJ1-5, with D possibly matching TRBD1 (5 bases). TRBV23-1 is an ORF for which the function is uncertain. The CDR3 has 20 amino acids. Trimming cost V 3 bases and J 0 bases, with 24 bases left between them. The chain's CDR3 is CASSHPPDTEPRYSNQPQHF. The CDR3 DNA is TGCGCCAGCAGTCACCCCCCGGACACTGAACCACGTTATAGCAATCAGCCCCAGCATTTT.

V is TRBV7-3 and J is TRBJ2-2, with TRBD1 matching 7 bases. The germline CDR1 and CDR2 sequences are SGHTA and FQGTGA. The CDR3 covers 14 residues. V shed 5 bases, J shed 6 bases, and the junction held 6 bases outside the gene matches. The CDR3 reads CASSTGQSAGELFF. The CDR3 DNA reads as TGTGCCAGCAGCACGGGACAGTCGGCCGGGGAGCTGTTTTTT.